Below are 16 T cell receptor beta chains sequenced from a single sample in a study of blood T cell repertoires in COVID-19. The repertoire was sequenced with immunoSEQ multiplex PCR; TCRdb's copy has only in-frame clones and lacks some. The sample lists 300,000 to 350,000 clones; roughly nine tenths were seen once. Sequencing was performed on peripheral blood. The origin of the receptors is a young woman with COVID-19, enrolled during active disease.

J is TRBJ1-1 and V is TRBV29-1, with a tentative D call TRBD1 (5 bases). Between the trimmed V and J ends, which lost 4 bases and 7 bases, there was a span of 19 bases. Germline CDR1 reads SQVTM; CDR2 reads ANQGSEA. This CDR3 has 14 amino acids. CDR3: CSVARLTSQGEAFF. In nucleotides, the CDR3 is TGCAGCGTTGCTAGATTGACTTCGCAGGGTGAAGCTTTCTTT.

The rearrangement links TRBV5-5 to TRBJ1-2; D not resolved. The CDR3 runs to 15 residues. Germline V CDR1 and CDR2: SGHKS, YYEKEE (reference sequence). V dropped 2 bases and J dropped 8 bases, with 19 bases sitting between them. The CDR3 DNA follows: TGTGCCAGCAGCTTAGGCACGGGAAATTTGGGCGGCTACACCTTC. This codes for CASSLGTGNLGGYTF.

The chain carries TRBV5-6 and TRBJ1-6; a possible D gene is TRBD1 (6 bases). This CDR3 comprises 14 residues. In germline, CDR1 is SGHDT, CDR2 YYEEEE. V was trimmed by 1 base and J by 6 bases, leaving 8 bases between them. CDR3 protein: CASSLTRGNSPLHF. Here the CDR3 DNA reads TGTGCCAGCAGCTTGACCAGGGGTAATTCACCCCTCCACTTT.

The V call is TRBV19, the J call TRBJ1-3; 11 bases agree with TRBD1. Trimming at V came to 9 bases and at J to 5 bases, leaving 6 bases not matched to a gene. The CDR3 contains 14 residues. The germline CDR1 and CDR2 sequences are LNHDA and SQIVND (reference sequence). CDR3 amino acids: CASRGQGGRNTIYF. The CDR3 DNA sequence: TGTGCCAGCCGGGGACAGGGGGGACGAAACACCATATATTTT. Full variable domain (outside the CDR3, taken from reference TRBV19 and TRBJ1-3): DGGITQSPKYLFRKEGQNVTLSCEQNLNHDAMYWYRQDPGQGLRLIYYSQIVNDFQKGDIAEGYSVSREKKESFPLTVTSAQKNPTAFYLCASRGQGGRNTIYFGEGSWLTVV.

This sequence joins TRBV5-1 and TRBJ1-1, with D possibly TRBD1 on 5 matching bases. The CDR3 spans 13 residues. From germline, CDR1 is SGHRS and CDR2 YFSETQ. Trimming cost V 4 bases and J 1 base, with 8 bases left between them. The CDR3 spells CASSETENTEAFF. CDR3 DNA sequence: TGCGCCAGCAGCGAGACAGAGAACACTGAAGCTTTCTTT.

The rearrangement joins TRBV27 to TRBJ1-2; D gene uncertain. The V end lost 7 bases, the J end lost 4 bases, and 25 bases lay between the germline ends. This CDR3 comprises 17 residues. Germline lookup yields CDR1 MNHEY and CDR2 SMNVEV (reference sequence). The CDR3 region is CASKTGAGSGPFYGYTF. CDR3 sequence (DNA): TGTGCCAGCAAAACCGGTGCGGGAAGTGGACCGTTCTATGGCTACACCTTC.

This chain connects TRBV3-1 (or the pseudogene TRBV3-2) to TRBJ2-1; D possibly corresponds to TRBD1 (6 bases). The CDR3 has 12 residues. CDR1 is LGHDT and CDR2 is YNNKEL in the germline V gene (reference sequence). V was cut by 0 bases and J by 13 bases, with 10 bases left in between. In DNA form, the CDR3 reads TGTGCCAGCAGCCAAGAACGAGGGGGACAGTTCTTC. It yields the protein CASSQERGGQFF.

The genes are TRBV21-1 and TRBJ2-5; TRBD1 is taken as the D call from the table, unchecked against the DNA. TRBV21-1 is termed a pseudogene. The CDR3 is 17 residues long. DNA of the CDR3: TGTGCCAGCAGCAAAGCGCTGGGCAGGGAATGGTCTAGTACCCAGTACTTC. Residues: CASSKALGREWSSTQYF.

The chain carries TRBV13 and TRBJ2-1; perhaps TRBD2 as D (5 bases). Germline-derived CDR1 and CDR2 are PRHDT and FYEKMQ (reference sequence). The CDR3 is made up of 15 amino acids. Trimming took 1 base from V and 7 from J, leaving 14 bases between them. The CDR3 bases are TGTGCCAGCAGCTTAGCGGGATCGTCATGGAATGAGCAGTTCTTC. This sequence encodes CASSLAGSSWNEQFF.

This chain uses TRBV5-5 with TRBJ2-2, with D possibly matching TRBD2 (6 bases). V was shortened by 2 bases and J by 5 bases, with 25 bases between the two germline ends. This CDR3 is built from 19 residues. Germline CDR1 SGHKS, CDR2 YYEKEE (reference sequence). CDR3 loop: CASSLTKVAARELTGELFF. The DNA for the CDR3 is TGTGCCAGCAGCTTAACGAAGGTAGCGGCCCGGGAATTAACCGGGGAGCTGTTTTTT.

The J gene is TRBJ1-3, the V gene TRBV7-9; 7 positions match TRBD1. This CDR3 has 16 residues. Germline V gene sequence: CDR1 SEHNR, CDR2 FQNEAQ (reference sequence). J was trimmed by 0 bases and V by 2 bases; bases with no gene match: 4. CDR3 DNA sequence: TGTGCCAGCAGCTTACGACAGGGAGTCTCTGGAAACACCATATATTTT. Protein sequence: CASSLRQGVSGNTIYF.

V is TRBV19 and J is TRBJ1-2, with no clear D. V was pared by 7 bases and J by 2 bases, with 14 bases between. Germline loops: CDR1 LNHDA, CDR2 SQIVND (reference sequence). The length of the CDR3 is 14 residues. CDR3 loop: CASKQAGLNYGYTF. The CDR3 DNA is TGTGCCAGTAAGCAGGCGGGCCTCAACTATGGCTACACCTTC.

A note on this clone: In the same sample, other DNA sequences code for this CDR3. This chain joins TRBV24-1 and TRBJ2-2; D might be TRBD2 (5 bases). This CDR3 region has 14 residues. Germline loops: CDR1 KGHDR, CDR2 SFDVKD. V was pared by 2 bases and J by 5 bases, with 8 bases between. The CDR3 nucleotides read TGTGCCACCAGTGATTCTCGAGGGACCGGGGAGCTGTTTTTT. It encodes CATSDSRGTGELFF.

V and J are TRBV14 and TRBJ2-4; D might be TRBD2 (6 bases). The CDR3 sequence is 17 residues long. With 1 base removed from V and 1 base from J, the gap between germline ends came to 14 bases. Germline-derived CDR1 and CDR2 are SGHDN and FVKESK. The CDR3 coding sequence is TGTGCCAGCAGCCAAGTGAGCGCTAGCGCGGCCAAAAACATTCAGTACTTC. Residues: CASSQVSASAAKNIQYF.

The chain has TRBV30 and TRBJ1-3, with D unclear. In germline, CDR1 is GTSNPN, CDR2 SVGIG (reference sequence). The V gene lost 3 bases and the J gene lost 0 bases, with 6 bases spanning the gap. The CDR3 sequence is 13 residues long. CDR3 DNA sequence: TGTGCCTGGAGGTGGAGCTCTGGAAACACCATATATTTT. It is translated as CAWRWSSGNTIYF.

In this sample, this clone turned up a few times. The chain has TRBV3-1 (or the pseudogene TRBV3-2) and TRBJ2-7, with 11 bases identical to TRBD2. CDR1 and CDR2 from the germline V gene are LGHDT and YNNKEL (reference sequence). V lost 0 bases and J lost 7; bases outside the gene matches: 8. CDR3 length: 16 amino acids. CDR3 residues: CASSQDGTSGRKEQYF. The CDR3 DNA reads TGTGCCAGCAGCCAAGATGGTACTAGCGGGAGAAAAGAGCAGTACTTC.